One and the same sample provided the 22 T cell receptor beta chains below, sequenced in a study of spatial heterogeneity in lung cancer. TCRdb analysed the 5' RACE reads with MiXCR anew, one entry per CDR3 protein. This sample has roughly 79,000 distinct CDR3 sequences, with around 13% found just once. Time point reported: sample taken at primary tumor resection. TCRs were sequenced from unsorted whole RNA of tumor, nontumor lung or PBMC. The source material was PBMCs, sampled at surgery. These receptors came from a male donor with early-stage non-small cell lung cancer.

The chain uses TRBV7-9 and TRBJ1-1; 7 positions match TRBD1. Germline loops: CDR1 SEHNR, CDR2 FQNEAQ (reference sequence). Trimming cost V 6 bases and J 1 base; bases outside gene matches: 5. The CDR3 sequence is 14 residues long. The CDR3 is CASSSDRANTEAFF. Here the CDR3 DNA reads TGTGCCAGCAGTTCCGACAGGGCGAACACTGAAGCTTTCTTT.

The chain couples TRBV30 to TRBJ1-2, with D maybe TRBD1 (5 bases). Trimming stripped 4 bases from V and 6 bases from J, with 9 bases between. Looked up from germline, CDR1 is GTSNPN and CDR2 is SVGIG (reference sequence). This CDR3 contains 11 residues. For the CDR3, the DNA is TGTGCCTGGACCATGGGGGATGGCTACACCTTC. It encodes CAWTMGDGYTF.

This clonotype was found a few times. The chain combines TRBV29-1 with TRBJ2-7; D call uncertain. There are 11 residues in the CDR3. Germline assignment: CDR1 SQVTM and CDR2 ANQGSEA. The V gene lost 1 base and the J gene lost 3 bases, with 4 bases spanning the gap. The CDR3 loop is CSVEGYYEQYF. DNA of the CDR3: TGCAGCGTTGAAGGGTACTACGAGCAGTACTTC.

This clonotype was seen many times. CDR3 DNA: TGTGCCAGCAGCTTGGTGGGCAGGGACGGCGGTGAAGCTTTCTTT. Its protein is CASSLVGRDGGEAFF. The J gene is TRBJ1-1, the V gene TRBV5-6; TRBD1 might be the D (5 bases). From germline, CDR1 is SGHDT and CDR2 YYEEEE. The CDR3 is 15 residues long. Trimming shortened V by 0 bases and J by 7 bases, and 16 bases separated the two germline ends.

This clonotype appeared many times. The chain combines TRBV11-2 with TRBJ1-2, with D hard to call. The germline V and J ends were trimmed by 0 bases and 5 bases, with 7 bases remaining between them. There are 13 residues in the CDR3. Germline V gives CDR1 SGHAT, CDR2 FQNNGV. CDR3 sequence (DNA): TGTGCCAGCAGCTTAGATCCAGCGTATGGCTACACCTTC. Protein product: CASSLDPAYGYTF. Supplemented by reference TRBV11-2 and TRBJ1-2, the full variable domain reads EAGVAQSPRYKIIEKRQSVAFWCNPISGHATLYWYQQILGQGPKLLIQFQNNGVVDDSQLPKDRFSAERLKGVDSTLKIQPAKLEDSAVYLCASSLDPAYGYTFGSGTRLTVV.

This clonotype was picked up a small number of times. The chain joins TRBV5-4 to TRBJ2-1; no definite D call. Trimming took 4 bases from V and 5 from J, leaving 13 bases between them. Looked up from germline, CDR1 is SGHNT and CDR2 is YYREEE (reference sequence). This CDR3 region has 14 residues. The DNA of the CDR3 is TGTGCCAGCAGCAAGGTCCTCGCGGACAATGAGCAGTTCTTC. It specifies CASSKVLADNEQFF.

This clonotype showed up just a few times. The chain recombines TRBV30 with TRBJ2-3; the D is unclear. V lost 3 bases, J lost 6 bases, and 10 bases lay in between. Germline CDR1 and CDR2: GTSNPN and SVGIG (reference sequence). The CDR3 length is 12 residues. The CDR3: CAWSPLSDTQYF. Written as DNA, the CDR3 is TGTGCCTGGAGCCCTTTGTCGGATACGCAGTATTTT. Together with reference TRBV30 and TRBJ2-3, the CDR3 gives the full variable domain: SQTIHQWPATLVQPVGSPLSLECTVEGTSNPNLYWYRQAAGRGLQLLFYSVGIGQISSEVPQNLSASRPQDRQFILSSKKLLLSDSGFYLCAWSPLSDTQYFGPGTRLTVL.

This clonotype was counted only a few times. The rearrangement links TRBV7-2 to TRBJ2-2; D is undetermined. This CDR3 region has 16 residues. Germline V gene data show CDR1 as SGHTA and CDR2 as FQGNSA. V lost 3 bases and J 1 base, leaving 12 bases between the germline ends. The CDR3 DNA reads as TGTGCCAGCAGCTTTAGCCGGCTCCTGAACACCGGGGAGCTGTTTTTT. Residues: CASSFSRLLNTGELFF.

This chain joins TRBV14 and TRBJ1-2; D is possibly TRBD1 (6 bases). Per the germline V gene, CDR1 is SGHDN and CDR2 is FVKESK. The CDR3 runs 14 residues. Trimming took off 0 bases at V and 8 bases at J, with 13 bases between the two ends. This CDR3 reads CASSQDWGLGGYTF. The CDR3 DNA follows: TGTGCCAGCAGCCAAGATTGGGGGCTTGGAGGCTACACCTTC.

The chain has TRBV20-1 and TRBJ2-5, with 7 positions matching TRBD2. The length of the CDR3 is 13 residues. V lost 6 bases, J lost 4 bases, and 8 bases stayed unmatched. Germline loops: CDR1 DFQATT, CDR2 SNEGSKA (reference sequence). This CDR3 is CSAARLATETQYF. DNA of the CDR3: TGCAGTGCCGCCCGACTAGCCACAGAGACCCAGTACTTC.

This clonotype was seen just once. The genes are TRBV2 and TRBJ1-1; 7 positions match TRBD1. The CDR3 consists of 13 residues. J was trimmed by 4 bases and V by 6 bases; bases with no gene match: 5. CDR1 is SNHLY and CDR2 is FYNNEI in the germline V gene. CDR3 nucleotides: TGTGCCAGCAGCGCGGGACAGCCCACTGAAGCTTTCTTT. Translating gives CASSAGQPTEAFF.

This clonotype was seen a handful of times. The chain recombines TRBV2 with TRBJ1-1; 7 nucleotides line up with TRBD1. V lost 6 bases to trimming and J lost 1 base; unmatched junction nucleotides: 2. The CDR3 length is 13 residues. Looked up from germline, CDR1 is SNHLY and CDR2 is FYNNEI. In DNA form, the CDR3 reads TGTGCCAGCAGGGGACAGAGGAACACTGAAGCTTTCTTT. It is translated as CASRGQRNTEAFF.

The rearrangement joins TRBV25-1 to TRBJ2-7, with D perhaps matching TRBD2 (7 bases). This CDR3 region has 15 residues. V lost 1 base, J lost 2 bases, and 12 bases lay in between. Germline V gene sequence: CDR1 MGHDK, CDR2 SYGVNS. The CDR3, as DNA: TGTGCCAGCAGTGAATCCGGGGGGCCAGCCTACGAGCAGTACTTC. Its translation: CASSESGGPAYEQYF.

The chain joins TRBV5-4 to TRBJ2-1; 10 bases are a match to TRBD2. The CDR3 spans 16 residues. Trimming cost V 5 bases and J 3 bases; bases outside gene matches: 8. Germline CDR1 reads SGHNT; CDR2 reads YYREEE (reference sequence). CDR3 DNA: TGTGCCAGCAGTTCCGGACTAGCGGTGCGCTACAATGAGCAGTTCTTC. Protein: CASSSGLAVRYNEQFF.

This chain links TRBV20-1 with TRBJ2-5; D possibly corresponds to TRBD2 (7 bases). In germline, CDR1 is DFQATT, CDR2 SNEGSKA (reference sequence). Between the trimmed V and J ends, which lost 0 bases and 4 bases, there was a span of 15 bases. The CDR3 is 15 amino acids. The CDR3 sequence is CSARDLRGGGETQYF. DNA of the CDR3: TGCAGTGCTAGAGATCTGAGAGGGGGGGGAGAGACCCAGTACTTC.

Only a few counts were recorded for this clonotype. The chain employs TRBV28 and TRBJ1-2; 9 bases map to TRBD1. This CDR3 contains 13 residues. The germline CDR1 and CDR2 sequences are MDHEN and SYDVKM. V gave up 3 bases and J gave up 8 bases; unmatched junction bases: 4. The CDR3 sequence is CASSLTGGEGYTF. The CDR3 coding sequence is TGTGCCAGCAGTTTGACAGGGGGTGAAGGCTACACCTTC.

The gene calls are TRBV5-1 and TRBJ2-7; a possible D gene is TRBD1 (5 bases). The CDR3 is made up of 15 amino acids. The germline V and J ends were trimmed by 0 bases and 0 bases, with 10 bases remaining between them. The germline V gene encodes CDR1 SGHRS and CDR2 YFSETQ. The CDR3 DNA is TGCGCCAGCAGCTTGGGACAGTTGAGCTCCTACGAGCAGTACTTC. It encodes CASSLGQLSSYEQYF.

This clonotype has more than one count but fewer than ten. The genes are TRBV2 and TRBJ1-1, with unresolved D. The germline V and J ends were trimmed by 6 bases and 6 bases, with 11 bases remaining between them. CDR3 length: 12 residues. CDR1 SNHLY and CDR2 FYNNEI come from the germline V gene. The CDR3 sequence: CASRAEGAEAFF. CDR3 DNA sequence: TGTGCCAGCAGGGCGGAGGGAGCTGAAGCTTTCTTT.

The chain joins TRBV5-1 to TRBJ1-1; D is unclear. There are 14 residues in the CDR3. Germline V CDR1 and CDR2: SGHRS, YFSETQ. Trimming removed 0 bases from V and 0 bases from J, with 6 bases in between. The CDR3, as DNA: TGCGCCAGCAGCTTGGGGCCGATGAACACTGAAGCTTTCTTT. It is translated as CASSLGPMNTEAFF.

This clonotype was seen only a few times. The chain recombines TRBV5-1 with TRBJ2-3; 12 nucleotides agree with TRBD2. The CDR3 extends over 16 amino acids. From germline, CDR1 is SGHRS and CDR2 YFSETQ. Trimming removed 4 bases from V and 3 bases from J; junction bases left unmatched: 6. CDR3: CASSLRLAGATDTQYF. The CDR3 bases are TGCGCCAGCAGCCTCCGACTAGCGGGGGCAACAGATACGCAGTATTTT.

This clonotype was observed a few times. The V call is TRBV20-1, the J call TRBJ2-3; tentatively, D is TRBD1 or TRBD2 (5 bases each). The CDR3 is made up of 14 amino acids. The V and J ends lost 2 bases and 2 bases respectively, with 11 bases between them. Germline CDR1 reads DFQATT; CDR2 reads SNEGSKA (reference sequence). CDR3 amino acids: CSARKRGFTDTQYF. CDR3 DNA sequence: TGCAGTGCTAGAAAGAGGGGTTTCACAGATACGCAGTATTTT.

The chain uses TRBV5-1 and TRBJ1-2, with TRBD1 matching over 7 bases. The trim removed 4 bases at V and 7 bases at J, leaving 10 bases unmatched. The V gene's germline CDR1 is SGHRS and CDR2 YFSETQ. The CDR3 runs to 14 residues. The CDR3 DNA is TGCGCCAGCAGCCTCCCGACAGGGTTCCTTGGCTACACCTTC. This sequence encodes CASSLPTGFLGYTF.